The 6 T cell receptor beta chains below come from one sample, sequenced in a study of T cell changes during pregnancy in multiple sclerosis. Data came from immunoSEQ multiplex PCR; TCRdb stores just in-frame clones and leaves some out. The table lists fewer than 140,000 clones, about 90% of them singletons. Specimen: peripheral blood, collected after pregnancy. These receptors were obtained from a female donor with multiple sclerosis, enrolled in a pregnancy study.

The rearrangement uses TRBV29-1 and TRBJ1-5; D not certain. Per the germline V gene, CDR1 is SQVTM and CDR2 is ANQGSEA. V was pared by 6 bases and J by 4 bases, with 10 bases between. The CDR3 loop spans 12 amino acids. The CDR3 loop reads CSVRVGNQPQHF. CDR3 coding DNA: TGCAGCGTCCGGGTCGGAAATCAGCCCCAGCATTTT.

The chain carries TRBV27 and TRBJ2-1; TRBD1 matches 10 bases. Trimming removed 4 bases from V and 10 bases from J; junction bases left unmatched: 4. This CDR3 comprises 13 residues. Germline loops: CDR1 MNHEY, CDR2 SMNVEV (reference sequence). CDR3 sequence reads: CASSSTGGLEQFF. The CDR3 nucleotides are TGTGCCAGCAGTTCGACAGGGGGCTTGGAGCAGTTCTTC.

The V and J genes are TRBV6-1 and TRBJ1-5; D call uncertain. Trimming cost V 11 bases and J 1 base, with 18 bases left between them. The germline CDR1 and CDR2 sequences are MNHNS and SASEGT. The CDR3 runs to 15 residues. The CDR3 DNA follows: TGTGCCGTCACCGAGGGCTACTCCAGCAATCAGCCCCAGCATTTT. Its translation: CAVTEGYSSNQPQHF.

CDR3 sequence reads: CASSFLRYEQYF. CDR3 DNA: TGTGCCAGCAGTTTTTTACGGTACGAGCAGTACTTC. J is TRBJ2-7 and V is TRBV28; unclear D gene. The CDR3 has 12 residues. V lost 3 bases, J lost 4 bases, and 7 bases lay in between. CDR1 and CDR2 from the germline V gene are MDHEN and SYDVKM.

The rearrangement links TRBV28 to TRBJ2-3, with 14 bases identical to TRBD2. The CDR3 has 15 residues. Germline values: CDR1 MDHEN, CDR2 SYDVKM. After removal of 7 bases from V and 7 bases from J, the junction contained 7 bases not matched to a gene. DNA for the CDR3: TGTGCCAGCACCTCGGGGACTAGCGGGAGAAATACGCAGTATTTT. The encoded protein is CASTSGTSGRNTQYF.

The CDR3 spells CAISENAVAKNIQYF. The DNA of the CDR3 is TGTGCCATCAGTGAGAATGCGGTAGCCAAAAACATTCAGTACTTC. The chain joins TRBV10-3 to TRBJ2-4; D ambiguous. The V end was cut by 2 bases, the J end by 0 bases, with 8 bases between. Germline V gene lookup returns CDR1 ENHRY and CDR2 SYGVKD. The CDR3 has 15 residues.